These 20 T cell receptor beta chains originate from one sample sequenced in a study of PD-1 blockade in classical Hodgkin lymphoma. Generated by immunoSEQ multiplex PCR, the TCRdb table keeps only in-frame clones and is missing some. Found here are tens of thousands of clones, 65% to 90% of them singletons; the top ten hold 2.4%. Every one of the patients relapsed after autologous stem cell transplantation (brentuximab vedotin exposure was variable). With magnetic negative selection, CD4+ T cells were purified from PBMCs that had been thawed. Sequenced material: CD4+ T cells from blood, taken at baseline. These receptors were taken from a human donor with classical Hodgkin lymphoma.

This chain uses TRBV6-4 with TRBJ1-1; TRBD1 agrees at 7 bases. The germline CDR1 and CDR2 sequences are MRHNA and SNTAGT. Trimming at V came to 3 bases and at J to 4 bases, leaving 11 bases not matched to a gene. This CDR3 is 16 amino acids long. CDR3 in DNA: TGTGCCAGCAGTGAACTGGACAGGTTGAGGGGCACTGAAGCTTTCTTT. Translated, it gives CASSELDRLRGTEAFF.

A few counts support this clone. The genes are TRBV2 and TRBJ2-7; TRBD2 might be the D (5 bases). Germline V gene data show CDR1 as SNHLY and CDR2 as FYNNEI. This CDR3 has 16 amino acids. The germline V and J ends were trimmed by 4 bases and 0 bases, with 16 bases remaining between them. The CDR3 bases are TGTGCCAGCAGTGGAGGGCCGTTCACCAGCTCCTACGAGCAGTACTTC. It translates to CASSGGPFTSSYEQYF. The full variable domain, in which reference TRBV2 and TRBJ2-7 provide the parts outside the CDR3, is EPEVTQTPSHQVTQMGQEVILRCVPISNHLYFYWYRQILGQKVEFLVSFYNNEISEKSEIFDDQFSVERPDGSNFTLKIRSTKLEDSAMYFCASSGGPFTSSYEQYFGPGTRLTVT.

CDR3 nucleotides: TGCGCCAGCAGCTGGACTAGCGATCTCAATGAGCAGTTCTTC. Translated, it gives CASSWTSDLNEQFF. The J gene is TRBJ2-1, the V gene TRBV5-1; TRBD2 agrees at 9 bases. Germline CDR1 SGHRS, CDR2 YFSETQ. This CDR3 has 14 residues. J was trimmed by 6 bases and V by 3 bases; bases with no gene match: 4.

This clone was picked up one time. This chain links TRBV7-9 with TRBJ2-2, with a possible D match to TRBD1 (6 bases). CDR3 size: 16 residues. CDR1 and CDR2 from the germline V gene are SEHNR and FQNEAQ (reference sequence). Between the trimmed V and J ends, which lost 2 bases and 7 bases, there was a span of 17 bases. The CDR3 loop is CASSLSNNRAIGELFF. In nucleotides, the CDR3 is TGTGCCAGCAGCTTATCCAATAACAGGGCCATCGGGGAGCTGTTTTTT.

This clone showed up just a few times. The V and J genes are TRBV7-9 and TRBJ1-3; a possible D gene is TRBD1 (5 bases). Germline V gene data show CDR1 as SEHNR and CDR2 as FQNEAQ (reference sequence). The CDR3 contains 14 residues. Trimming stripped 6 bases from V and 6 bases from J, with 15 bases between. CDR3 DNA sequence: TGTGCCAGCAGTCTAGGGACTCCATTAAACACCATATATTTT. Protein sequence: CASSLGTPLNTIYF.

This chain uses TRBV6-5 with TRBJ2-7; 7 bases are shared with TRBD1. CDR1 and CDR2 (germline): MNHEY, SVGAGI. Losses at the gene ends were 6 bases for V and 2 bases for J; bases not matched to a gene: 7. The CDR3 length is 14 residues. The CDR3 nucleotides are TGTGCCAGCAGCCCGACAGGGACGCCCTACGAGCAGTACTTC. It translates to CASSPTGTPYEQYF.

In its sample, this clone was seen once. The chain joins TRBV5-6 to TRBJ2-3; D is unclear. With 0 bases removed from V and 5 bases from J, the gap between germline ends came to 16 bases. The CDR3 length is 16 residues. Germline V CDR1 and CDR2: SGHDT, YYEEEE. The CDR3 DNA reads TGTGCCAGCAGCTTGGAGGGTAGCAAATTGGGAGATACGCAGTATTTT. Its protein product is CASSLEGSKLGDTQYF. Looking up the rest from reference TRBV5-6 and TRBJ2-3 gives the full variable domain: DAGVTQSPTHLIKTRGQQVTLRCSPKSGHDTVSWYQQALGQGPQFIFQYYEEEERQRGNFPDRFSGHQFPNYSSELNVNALLLGDSALYLCASSLEGSKLGDTQYFGPGTRLTVL.

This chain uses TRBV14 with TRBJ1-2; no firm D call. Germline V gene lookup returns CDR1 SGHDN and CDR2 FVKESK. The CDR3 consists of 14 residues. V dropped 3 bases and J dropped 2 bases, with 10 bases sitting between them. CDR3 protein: CASSHRTLNYGYTF. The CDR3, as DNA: TGTGCCAGCAGCCACCGAACACTGAACTATGGCTACACCTTC.

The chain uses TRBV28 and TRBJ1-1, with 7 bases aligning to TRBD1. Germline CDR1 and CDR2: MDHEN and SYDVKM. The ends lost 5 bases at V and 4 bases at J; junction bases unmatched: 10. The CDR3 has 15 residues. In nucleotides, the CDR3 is TGTGCCAGCAGTGCCCACAGGGGAGGGGGCACTGAAGCTTTCTTT. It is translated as CASSAHRGGGTEAFF. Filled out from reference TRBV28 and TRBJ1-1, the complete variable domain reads DVKVTQSSRYLVKRTGEKVFLECVQDMDHENMFWYRQDPGLGLRLIYFSYDVKMKEKGDIPEGYSVSREKKERFSLILESASTNQTSMYLCASSAHRGGGTEAFFGQGTRLTVV.

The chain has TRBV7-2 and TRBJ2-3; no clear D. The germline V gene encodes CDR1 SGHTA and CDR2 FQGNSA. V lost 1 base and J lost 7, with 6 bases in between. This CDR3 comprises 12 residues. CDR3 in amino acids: CASSLESYTQYF. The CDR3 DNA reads TGTGCCAGCAGCTTAGAGAGCTATACGCAGTATTTT.

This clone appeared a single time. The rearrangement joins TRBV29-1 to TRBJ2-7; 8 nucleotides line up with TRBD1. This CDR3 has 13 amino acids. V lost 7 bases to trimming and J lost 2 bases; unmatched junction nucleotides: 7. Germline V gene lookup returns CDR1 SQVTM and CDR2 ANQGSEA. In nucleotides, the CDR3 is TGCAGCGCGGCCGGGACAGGCACCTACGAGCAGTACTTC. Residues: CSAAGTGTYEQYF.

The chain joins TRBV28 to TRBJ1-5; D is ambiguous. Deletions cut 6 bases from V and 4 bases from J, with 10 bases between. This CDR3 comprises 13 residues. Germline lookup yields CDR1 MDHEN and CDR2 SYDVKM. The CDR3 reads CASRQPPNQPQHF. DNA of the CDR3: TGTGCCAGCAGACAACCACCGAATCAGCCCCAGCATTTT. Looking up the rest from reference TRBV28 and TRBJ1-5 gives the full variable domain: DVKVTQSSRYLVKRTGEKVFLECVQDMDHENMFWYRQDPGLGLRLIYFSYDVKMKEKGDIPEGYSVSREKKERFSLILESASTNQTSMYLCASRQPPNQPQHFGDGTRLSIL.

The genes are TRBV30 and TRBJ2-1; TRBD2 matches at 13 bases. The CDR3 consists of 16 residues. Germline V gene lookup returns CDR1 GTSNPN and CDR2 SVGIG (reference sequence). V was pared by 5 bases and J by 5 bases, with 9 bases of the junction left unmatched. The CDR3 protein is CAWEGLAGVRNNEQFF. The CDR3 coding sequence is TGTGCCTGGGAAGGACTAGCGGGAGTTCGTAACAATGAGCAGTTCTTC.

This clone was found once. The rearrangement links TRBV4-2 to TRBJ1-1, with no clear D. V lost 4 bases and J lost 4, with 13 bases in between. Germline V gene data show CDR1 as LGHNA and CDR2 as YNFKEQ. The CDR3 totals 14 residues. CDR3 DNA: TGTGCCAGCAGCCGCGACTCAGTAGGCACTGAAGCTTTCTTT. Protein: CASSRDSVGTEAFF.

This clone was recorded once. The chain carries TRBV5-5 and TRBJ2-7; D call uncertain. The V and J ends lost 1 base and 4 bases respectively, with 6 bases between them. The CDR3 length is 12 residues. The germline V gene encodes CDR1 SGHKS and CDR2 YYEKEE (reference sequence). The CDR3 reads CASSLKDYEQYF. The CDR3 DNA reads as TGTGCCAGCAGCTTGAAAGATTACGAGCAGTACTTC.

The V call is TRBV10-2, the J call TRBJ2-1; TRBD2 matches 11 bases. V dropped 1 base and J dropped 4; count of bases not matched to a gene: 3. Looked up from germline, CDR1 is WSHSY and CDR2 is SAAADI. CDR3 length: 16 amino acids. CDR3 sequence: CASSEFGTSGYNEQFF. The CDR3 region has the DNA TGCGCCAGCAGTGAGTTCGGGACTAGCGGATACAATGAGCAGTTCTTC.

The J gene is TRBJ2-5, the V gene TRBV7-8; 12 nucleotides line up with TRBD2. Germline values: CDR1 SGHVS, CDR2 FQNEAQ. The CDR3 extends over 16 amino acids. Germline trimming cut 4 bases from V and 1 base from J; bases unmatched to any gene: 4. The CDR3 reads CASSSGLAGPQETQYF. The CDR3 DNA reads TGTGCCAGCAGCTCCGGACTAGCGGGACCCCAAGAGACCCAGTACTTC.

CDR3 residues: CASSLPEVRQGYGYTF. In DNA form, the CDR3 reads TGCGCCAGCAGCTTGCCGGAAGTGCGACAGGGGTATGGCTACACCTTC. V is TRBV5-1 and J is TRBJ1-2; TRBD1 matches at 8 bases. V dropped 1 base and J dropped 5; count of bases not matched to a gene: 10. There are 16 residues in the CDR3. CDR1 and CDR2 (germline): SGHRS, YFSETQ.

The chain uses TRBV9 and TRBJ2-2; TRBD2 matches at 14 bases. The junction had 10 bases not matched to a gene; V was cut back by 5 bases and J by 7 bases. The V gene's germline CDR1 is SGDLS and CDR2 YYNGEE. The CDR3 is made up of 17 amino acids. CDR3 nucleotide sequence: TGTGCCAGCAGTCGCGGGGGGACTAGCGGGAGAATCGGGGAGCTGTTTTTT. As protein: CASSRGGTSGRIGELFF.

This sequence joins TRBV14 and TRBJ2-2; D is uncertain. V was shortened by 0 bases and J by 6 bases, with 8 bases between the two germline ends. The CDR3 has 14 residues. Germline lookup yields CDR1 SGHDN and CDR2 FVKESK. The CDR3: CASSQDLIPGELFF. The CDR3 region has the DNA TGTGCCAGCAGCCAAGATTTAATCCCCGGGGAGCTGTTTTTT.